This is a list of T cell receptor beta chains from one sample in a study of T cell changes during pregnancy in multiple sclerosis. Clones were sequenced by immunoSEQ multiplex PCR, and TCRdb holds only the in-frame ones, with some missing. This sample has over 45,000 clones, with around 89% found just once. Sequenced material: CD4+ T cells from peripheral blood mononuclear cells, taken in the first trimester of pregnancy. The source is a female donor with multiple sclerosis, enrolled in a pregnancy study. The CDR3 runs from the conserved cysteine through the conserved F or W. A D gene is named only where the DNA matches it firmly. Not every row has a clone size; where given, it reads once, few, many or a size class.

d_call: TRBD1; v_call: TRBV19; clone_size: NA; j_call: TRBJ2-5; cdr3_nt: TGTGCCAGTAGTATAGCCGGGACAGGGCAAGAGACCCAGTACTTC; cdr3_aa: CASSIAGTGQETQYF
d_call: NA; v_call: TRBV5-4; clone_size: once; j_call: TRBJ2-7; cdr3_nt: TGTGCCAGCAGCTCGGAGAACGAACAACGGATCGAGCAGTACTTC; cdr3_aa: CASSSENEQRIEQYF
d_call: TRBD2; v_call: TRBV5-4; clone_size: NA; j_call: TRBJ2-5; cdr3_nt: TGTGCCAGCAGCGCGGTGGGGGGGGAGACCCAGTACTTC; cdr3_aa: CASSAVGGETQYF
d_call: NA; v_call: TRBV28; clone_size: NA; j_call: TRBJ1-4; cdr3_nt: TGTGCCAGCAGTATACCAGGGGCCTCTAATGAAAAACTGTTTTTT; cdr3_aa: CASSIPGASNEKLFF
d_call: TRBD1; v_call: TRBV4-3; clone_size: NA; j_call: TRBJ1-1; cdr3_nt: TGCGCCAGCAGCCAGGCTGGACAGGGATTCACTGAAGCTTTCTTT; cdr3_aa: CASSQAGQGFTEAFF
d_call: NA; v_call: TRBV4-1; clone_size: few; j_call: TRBJ1-1; cdr3_nt: TGCGCCAGCAGCCATCAGGGAGGCATCGTGAACACTGAAGCTTTCTTT; cdr3_aa: CASSHQGGIVNTEAFF
d_call: TRBD2; v_call: TRBV19; clone_size: NA; j_call: TRBJ2-1; cdr3_nt: TGTGCCTCTAGATGGGCTAGCGGGGCCGATGAGCAGTTCTTC; cdr3_aa: CASRWASGADEQFF
d_call: TRBD1; v_call: TRBV5-6; clone_size: NA; j_call: TRBJ1-2; cdr3_nt: TGTGCCAGCAGCCAGGACAGGGGACTTCTTGGCTACACCTTC; cdr3_aa: CASSQDRGLLGYTF
d_call: TRBD1; v_call: TRBV4-1; clone_size: NA; j_call: TRBJ1-4; cdr3_nt: TGCGCCAGCAGCCAAGATATCGCAGGGGGGATGCGTGAAAAACTGTTTTTT; cdr3_aa: CASSQDIAGGMREKLFF
d_call: TRBD2; v_call: TRBV9; clone_size: NA; j_call: TRBJ2-1; cdr3_nt: TGTGCCAGCAGCTCCCGCCGGGCGGGAGGGACCTACAATGAGCAGTTCTTC; cdr3_aa: CASSSRRAGGTYNEQFF
d_call: TRBD1; v_call: TRBV6-5; clone_size: NA; j_call: TRBJ1-2; cdr3_nt: TGTGCCAGCAGTTACCGGGGACAGGGTCCTGGCTACACCTTC; cdr3_aa: CASSYRGQGPGYTF
d_call: TRBD1; v_call: TRBV5-1; clone_size: NA; j_call: TRBJ1-2; cdr3_nt: TGCGCCAGCAGCCCTGCAGGACAGGGACGCTACACCTTC; cdr3_aa: CASSPAGQGRYTF
d_call: NA; v_call: TRBV10-3; clone_size: NA; j_call: TRBJ2-5; cdr3_nt: TGTGCCATCAGTGATAGGGCCAGGGTCTCAGAGACCCAGTACTTC; cdr3_aa: CAISDRARVSETQYF
d_call: NA; v_call: TRBV5-4; clone_size: NA; j_call: TRBJ2-3; cdr3_nt: TGTGCCCGAACCAGGGAGGCGGGAATCGAGACAGATACGCAGTATTTT; cdr3_aa: CARTREAGIETDTQYF
d_call: TRBD2; v_call: TRBV7-6; clone_size: NA; j_call: TRBJ2-1; cdr3_nt: TGTGCCAGCAGCTTAGGGGGACTAGCGGGAAACAATGAGCAGTTCTTC; cdr3_aa: CASSLGGLAGNNEQFF
d_call: NA; v_call: TRBV18; clone_size: NA; j_call: TRBJ1-1; cdr3_nt: TGTGCCAGCTCACCATCCGGACAGCCTAACACTGAAGCTTTCTTT; cdr3_aa: CASSPSGQPNTEAFF
d_call: TRBD2; v_call: TRBV5-4; clone_size: NA; j_call: TRBJ2-1; cdr3_nt: TGTGCCAGCAACCTCAAGCGGGATTGGGGGAATGAGCAGTTCTTC; cdr3_aa: CASNLKRDWGNEQFF
d_call: NA; v_call: TRBV30; clone_size: NA; j_call: TRBJ2-1; cdr3_nt: TGTGCCTGGAGTGTAAGGCGGGGAGAGCAGTTCTTC; cdr3_aa: CAWSVRRGEQFF
d_call: NA; v_call: TRBV6-1; clone_size: NA; j_call: TRBJ1-4; cdr3_nt: TGTGCCAGCAGTGAGAGGGGGGGAATTAATGAAAAACTGTTTTTT; cdr3_aa: CASSERGGINEKLFF
d_call: TRBD2; v_call: TRBV2; clone_size: once; j_call: TRBJ2-1; cdr3_nt: TGTGCCAGCAGGGAAAGGACTAGCGGGGGGGCCTCTGAGCAGTTCTTC; cdr3_aa: CASRERTSGGASEQFF
d_call: TRBD1; v_call: TRBV28; clone_size: NA; j_call: TRBJ2-3; cdr3_nt: TGTGCCAGCAGTCCTACACAGGGGTATATGACAGATACGCAGTATTTT; cdr3_aa: CASSPTQGYMTDTQYF
d_call: TRBD2; v_call: TRBV6-5; clone_size: few; j_call: TRBJ2-5; cdr3_nt: TGTGCCAGCAGTTACGGGCGGGGGGGCGAGACCCAGTACTTC; cdr3_aa: CASSYGRGGETQYF
d_call: TRBD2; v_call: TRBV9; clone_size: NA; j_call: TRBJ2-3; cdr3_nt: TGTGCCAGCAGCGATACACCGGGACTAGCGTCAGATACGCAGTATTTT; cdr3_aa: CASSDTPGLASDTQYF
d_call: TRBD1; v_call: TRBV18; clone_size: NA; j_call: TRBJ1-3; cdr3_nt: TGTGCCAGCTCACCCAGGGGGGCCTCCTCTGGAAACACCATATATTTT; cdr3_aa: CASSPRGASSGNTIYF
d_call: TRBD1; v_call: TRBV11-2; clone_size: once; j_call: TRBJ1-1; cdr3_nt: TGTGCCAGCAGCTTAGGGCAGACAGGGCAGACTGAAGCTTTCTTT; cdr3_aa: CASSLGQTGQTEAFF
d_call: TRBD2; v_call: TRBV28; clone_size: NA; j_call: TRBJ2-1; cdr3_nt: TGTGCCAGCAGTTTAAAAGGGACTAGCGGGAGGGGCTCCTACAATGAGCAGTTCTTC; cdr3_aa: CASSLKGTSGRGSYNEQFF
d_call: TRBD2; v_call: TRBV18; clone_size: NA; j_call: TRBJ2-1; cdr3_nt: TGTGCCAGCTCACCTTTGACTAGCGGTCTCCTCTCCTACAATGAGCAGTTCTTC; cdr3_aa: CASSPLTSGLLSYNEQFF
d_call: TRBD2; v_call: TRBV2; clone_size: once; j_call: TRBJ2-1; cdr3_nt: TGTGCCAGCAGTTTAGCGGGAGTTTGGCTCTTC; cdr3_aa: CASSLAGVWLF
d_call: NA; v_call: TRBV19; clone_size: NA; j_call: TRBJ1-2; cdr3_nt: TGTGCCATCGAAGGGCCAGGGCTGAATGGCTACACCTTC; cdr3_aa: CAIEGPGLNGYTF
d_call: TRBD1; v_call: TRBV10-3; clone_size: NA; j_call: TRBJ1-2; cdr3_nt: TGTGCCATCAGTGAAGAGATACAGGGGGCGGGTGGCTACACCTTC; cdr3_aa: CAISEEIQGAGGYTF
d_call: TRBD2; v_call: TRBV29-1; clone_size: NA; j_call: TRBJ2-2; cdr3_nt: TGCAGCGTTGTTTTAGCGGGGCGAACCGGGGAGCTGTTTTTT; cdr3_aa: CSVVLAGRTGELFF
d_call: TRBD2; v_call: TRBV4-1; clone_size: NA; j_call: TRBJ2-3; cdr3_nt: TGCGCCAGCAGACCCGGGACTAGCGGGGGGACTCACTCGGATACGCAGTATTTT; cdr3_aa: CASRPGTSGGTHSDTQYF
d_call: TRBD2; v_call: TRBV18; clone_size: NA; j_call: TRBJ2-1; cdr3_nt: TGTGCCAGCTCACGTGGGACTAGCGCATACAATGAGCAGTTCTTC; cdr3_aa: CASSRGTSAYNEQFF
d_call: NA; v_call: TRBV11-2; clone_size: NA; j_call: TRBJ1-6; cdr3_nt: TGTGCCAGCAGCACCAGGGTTTCACCCCTCCACTTT; cdr3_aa: CASSTRVSPLHF
d_call: TRBD2; v_call: TRBV19; clone_size: NA; j_call: TRBJ2-1; cdr3_nt: TGTGCCAGTAGTCCGCTTCTAGCGGGGGTCCTCCGGAGCTCCTACAATGAGCAGTTCTTC; cdr3_aa: CASSPLLAGVLRSSYNEQFF
d_call: TRBD1; v_call: TRBV7-9; clone_size: NA; j_call: TRBJ2-3; cdr3_nt: TGTGCCAGCAGCCCGGGACAGCCGACAGATACGCAGTATTTT; cdr3_aa: CASSPGQPTDTQYF